The 10 T cell receptor beta chains in this list originate from one sample, sequenced in a study of T cell clonality in common variable immunodeficiency. The data were produced by immunoSEQ multiplex PCR, yet TCRdb's version contains in-frame clones alone and is incomplete. The sample yields about 81,000 clones, without any singletons. The sequencing sample was made of peripheral blood mononuclear cells. The receptors shown here come from a person between 18 and 75 years old in good health.

In its sample, this clone was seen many times. Coverage ceases 3 residues before the CDR3 finishes, and the germline J gene fills in the end. The genes are TRBV9 and TRBJ2-3, with 13 bases that match TRBD2. This CDR3 spans 19 amino acids. Germline CDR1 is SGDLS and CDR2 is YYNGEE. With 4 bases clipped from V and 2 bases from J, the junction kept 13 bases outside the gene matches. This chain's CDR3 is CASSPRTSGGRTYTDTQYF. The CDR3 bases that were read are TGTGCCAGCAGCCCCCGGACTAGCGGGGGCCGAACTTACACAGATACG.

This clone was detected ten times or more. The CDR3 is cut off 3 residues early in the read; its end comes from the germline J gene. The chain couples TRBV5-1 to TRBJ2-5, with TRBD1 identical over 7 bases. Trimming at V came to 5 bases and at J to 7 bases, leaving 11 bases not matched to a gene. This CDR3 comprises 14 residues. Germline CDR1 is SGHRS and CDR2 is YFSETQ. The CDR3: CASRQGQLEGTQYF. The sequenced part of the CDR3 DNA is TGCGCCAGCAGACAGGGACAGCTAGAGGGGACC. The full variable domain, in which reference TRBV5-1 and TRBJ2-5 provide the parts outside the CDR3, is KAGVTQTPRYLIKTRGQQVTLSCSPISGHRSVSWYQQTPGQGLQFLFEYFSETQRNKGNFPGRFSGRQFSNSRSEMNVSTLELGDSALYLCASRQGQLEGTQYFGPGTRLLVL.

This clone was found many times. The read gets to within 3 residues of the CDR3 end, and the germline J gene fills in the rest. The chain uses TRBV20-1 and TRBJ2-7; D unclear. This CDR3 contains 13 residues. V dropped 7 bases and J dropped 2 bases, with 15 bases sitting between them. CDR1 and CDR2 (germline): DFQATT, SNEGSKA (reference sequence). This CDR3 reads CSVHRSLTYEQYF. CDR3 DNA, as far as it was read: TGCAGTGTACACAGATCGCTGACCTACGAG.

This clone was observed many times. The read finishes 3 residues shy of the CDR3 end, and the germline J gene is used to complete it. This chain connects TRBV5-1 to TRBJ2-1, with 15 bases matching TRBD2. Germline CDR1 is SGHRS and CDR2 is YFSETQ. With 2 bases clipped from V and 0 bases from J, the junction kept 9 bases outside the gene matches. The CDR3 is 20 residues long. CDR3 region: CASSLWTSGRAYDSYNEQFF. Partial CDR3 DNA: TGCGCCAGCAGCTTATGGACTAGCGGGAGGGCCTATGACTCCTACAATGAG.

This clone was seen at least ten times. Coverage ceases 3 residues before the CDR3 finishes, and the germline J gene fills in the end. The gene calls are TRBV7-8 and TRBJ1-1, with 7 nucleotides matching TRBD1. Germline V gene data show CDR1 as SGHVS and CDR2 as FQNEAQ. V shed 5 bases and J 3 bases; nucleotides not matched to a gene: 6. The CDR3 has 14 amino acids. The CDR3 DNA, read in part, is TGTGCCAGCAGCCGAGGGGGCTGGGACACTGAA. It encodes CASSRGGWDTE. The whole CDR3 reads CASSRGGWDTEAFF.

Comment on this clone: The observed sequence ends 3 residues before the CDR3 terminus, with the missing tail filled in from the germline J gene. The chain joins TRBV7-6 to TRBJ1-1, with 7 bases matching TRBD1. Per germline, CDR1 SGHVS and CDR2 FNYEAQ. There are 13 residues in the CDR3. J gave up 6 bases and V 3 bases, and 4 bases lay outside the gene matches. The CDR3 protein is CASSFGDSPEAFF. The part of the CDR3 DNA that was read is TGTGCCAGCAGCTTCGGGGACAGCCCTGAA.

Ten or more counts support this clone. Sequencing ends 3 residues short of the CDR3 end; the germline J gene provides the rest. The chain recombines TRBV5-1 with TRBJ1-1; D remains unclear. This CDR3 is built from 14 residues. The V gene's germline CDR1 is SGHRS and CDR2 YFSETQ. Trimming left V 4 bases short and J 1 base short, with 11 bases between. The covered CDR3 bases are TGCGCCAGCAGCAACGCACAGCCGAACACTGAA. Residues: CASSNAQPNTE. The whole CDR3 protein is CASSNAQPNTEAFF.

Points on this clone: The read finishes 3 residues shy of the CDR3 end, and the germline J gene is used to complete it. The chain uses TRBV19 and TRBJ2-1, with D tentatively TRBD2 (5 bases). The CDR3 runs 16 residues. CDR1 is LNHDA and CDR2 is SQIVND in the germline V gene (reference sequence). V lost 8 bases and J lost 5, with 22 bases in between. Partial CDR3 DNA: TGTGCCAGTCGACCGAGTCTAGCCAACAATGACAATGAG. It codes for CASRPSLANNDNE. The entire CDR3 protein is CASRPSLANNDNEQFF. Together with reference TRBV19 and TRBJ2-1, the CDR3 gives the full variable domain: DGGITQSPKYLFRKEGQNVTLSCEQNLNHDAMYWYRQDPGQGLRLIYYSQIVNDFQKGDIAEGYSVSREKKESFPLTVTSAQKNPTAFYLCASRPSLANNDNEQFFGPGTRLTVL.

In this sample, this clone turned up many times. The read falls 3 residues short of the CDR3 end, and the missing part is taken from the germline J gene. This chain joins TRBV14 and TRBJ2-1; no reliable D call. V dropped 0 bases and J dropped 4 bases, with 19 bases sitting between them. The CDR3 sequence is 18 residues long. In germline, CDR1 is SGHDN, CDR2 FVKESK. The part of the CDR3 DNA that was read is TGTGCCAGCAGCCAAGATCCACGCTCACTAAACCTGTACAATGAG. Its protein product is CASSQDPRSLNLYNE. The full-length CDR3 reads as CASSQDPRSLNLYNEQFF.

This clone has just a few counts. The observed sequence ends 3 residues before the CDR3 terminus, with the missing tail filled in from the germline J gene. This chain uses TRBV13 with TRBJ2-1, with 11 bases aligning to TRBD1. The CDR3 has 17 amino acids. The V gene's germline CDR1 is PRHDT and CDR2 FYEKMQ (reference sequence). Trimming removed 2 bases from V and 7 bases from J; junction bases left unmatched: 10. CDR3 DNA, as far as it was read: TGTGCCAGCAGCTTACTAACCGGGACAGGGGGAAGAAATGAG. This codes for CASSLLTGTGGRNE. Given in full, the CDR3 is CASSLLTGTGGRNEQFF.